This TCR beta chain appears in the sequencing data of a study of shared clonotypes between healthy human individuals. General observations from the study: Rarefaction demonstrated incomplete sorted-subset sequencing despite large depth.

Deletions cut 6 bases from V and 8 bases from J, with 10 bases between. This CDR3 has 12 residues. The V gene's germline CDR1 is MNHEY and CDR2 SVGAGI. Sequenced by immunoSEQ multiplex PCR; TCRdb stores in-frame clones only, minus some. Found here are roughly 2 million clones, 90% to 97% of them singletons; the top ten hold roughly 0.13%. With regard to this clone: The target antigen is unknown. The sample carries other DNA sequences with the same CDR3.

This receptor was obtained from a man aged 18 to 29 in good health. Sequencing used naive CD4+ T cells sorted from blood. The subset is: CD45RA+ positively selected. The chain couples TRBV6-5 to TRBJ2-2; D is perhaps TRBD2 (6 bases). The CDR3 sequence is CASSRGTGELFF. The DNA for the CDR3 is TGTGCCAGCAGCCGCGGGACGGGGGAGCTGTTTTTT.